This is a list of T cell receptor beta chains from one sample in a study of blood T cell repertoires in COVID-19. The method was immunoSEQ multiplex PCR; TCRdb's version includes in-frame clones alone and lacks a portion of them. The profile shows roughly 60,000 clones, 70% to 85% of them singletons. Sequencing was carried out using peripheral blood. These receptors all stem from a man between 60 and 70 years old with acute or convalescent COVID-19. Each CDR3 is given with its conserved first and last residue. The order of the fields is J gene, clone size, V gene, D gene, CDR3 DNA, CDR3 protein. A D gene is named only where the DNA matches it firmly. Where a row states a size, it is once, few, many or the class of an expanded clone; other rows omit it.

>TRBJ2-3|-|TRBV7-9|TRBD1
TGTGCCAGCAGCTTAGACAGGGGGAAACTCACAGATACGCAGTATTTT
CASSLDRGKLTDTQYF
>TRBJ1-4|-|TRBV2|-
TGTGCCAGCACAGGGGTCCCCGGTGAAAAACTGTTTTTT
CASTGVPGEKLFF
>TRBJ2-1|-|TRBV9|TRBD2
TGTGCCAGCAGCGTAGAAGGGACTAGCGATGCTGAGCAGTTCTTC
CASSVEGTSDAEQFF
>TRBJ1-3|-|TRBV10-1|-
TGCGCCAGCAGTGAGTCTCGCGGCAGCCTGATTGACTCTGGAAACACCATATATTTT
CASSESRGSLIDSGNTIYF
>TRBJ2-3|-|TRBV7-3|TRBD1
TGTGCCAGCGCGGGACAGGGCACAGATACGCAGTATTTT
CASAGQGTDTQYF
>TRBJ1-5|-|TRBV2|TRBD1
TGTGCCAGCAGTGAAAGGACAGGGCACAATCAGCCCCAGCATTTT
CASSERTGHNQPQHF
>TRBJ2-2|-|TRBV9|TRBD1
TGTGCCAGCAGCCCCCGGACAGGGGCGAACACCGGGGAGCTGTTTTTT
CASSPRTGANTGELFF
>TRBJ1-1|-|TRBV19|-
TGTGCCAGTAGTATAGCATCAGGTACTGAAGCTTTCTTT
CASSIASGTEAFF
>TRBJ1-1|-|TRBV27|TRBD1
TGTGCCAGCAGCCAGACAGGGGTAGGTAACACTGAAGCTTTCTTT
CASSQTGVGNTEAFF
>TRBJ2-7|-|TRBV29-1|-
TGCAGCGTCCAGACAGGACTCTCCTACGAGCAGTACTTC
CSVQTGLSYEQYF
>TRBJ1-2|-|TRBV30|TRBD1
TGTGCCTGGAGTGCCGACAGGGGCGGGGGCTACACCTTC
CAWSADRGGGYTF
>TRBJ1-1|-|TRBV2|-
TGTGCCAGCAAAGTCGGTTATGAAGCTTTCTTT
CASKVGYEAFF
>TRBJ2-5|-|TRBV7-8|TRBD2
TGTGCCAGCAGCTTAGTACGGTGGGGGCGGGGGGTCCAGGAGACCCAGTACTTC
CASSLVRWGRGVQETQYF
>TRBJ2-2|-|TRBV10-3|TRBD2
TGTGCCATCAGTTCCGGGACTAGCGGGACCGGGGAGCTGTTTTTT
CAISSGTSGTGELFF
>TRBJ1-5|few|TRBV19|-
TGTGCCAGTAGTAGAAACAGGGAAGGTTGGGGCAATCAGCCCCAGCATTTT
CASSRNREGWGNQPQHF
>TRBJ2-5|-|TRBV4-1|-
TGCGCCAGCAGCCAAGAATTTAGTGGGGAGCGGACCCAGTACTTC
CASSQEFSGERTQYF
>TRBJ1-2|-|TRBV6-5|-
TGTGCCAGCAGTTACGGGGGAGGGGGTGGTGGCCAAGAGAGGAGCTTC
CASSYGGGGGGQERSF
>TRBJ1-1|-|TRBV25-1|TRBD1
TGTGCCAGCAAAATCCGGACAGGGATTGGCACTGAAGCTTTCTTT
CASKIRTGIGTEAFF
>TRBJ1-6|few|TRBV18|TRBD1
TGTGCCAGCTCCTCCACAGGGGTCCAATCACCCCTCCACTTT
CASSSTGVQSPLHF
>TRBJ2-7|-|TRBV15|TRBD1
TGTGCCACCAGCAGAGCCGAGGGGGCGCAGTACGAGCAGTACTTC
CATSRAEGAQYEQYF
>TRBJ1-1|-|TRBV19|-
TGTGCCAGTAGTCCAGAGAACACTGAAGCTTTCTTT
CASSPENTEAFF
>TRBJ1-4|once|TRBV6-6|-
TGTGCCAGCAAGTTGTCGGGGTTTAATGAAAAACTGTTTTTT
CASKLSGFNEKLFF
>TRBJ2-3|-|TRBV7-2|TRBD1
TGTGCCAGCAGCTTACGACAGGGAGCAGATACGCAGTATTTT
CASSLRQGADTQYF
>TRBJ1-2|-|TRBV2|-
TGTGCCAGCAGTGATTTAGGGAGTGTTGACTACACCTTC
CASSDLGSVDYTF
>TRBJ1-1|-|TRBV2|TRBD1
TGTGCCAGCAGGGCAGGGGGTCGAGCTTTCTTT
CASRAGGRAFF
>TRBJ2-5|-|TRBV5-1|TRBD2
TGCGCCAGCAGAACCGGCGGGGGATTCCAAGAGACCCAGTACTTC
CASRTGGGFQETQYF
>TRBJ2-1|-|TRBV7-2|-
TGTGCCAGCAGCTTAGAAAGGGGCAATGAGCAGTTCTTC
CASSLERGNEQFF
>TRBJ1-1|-|TRBV18|-
TGTGCCAGCTCACCAAGGGAGGACACTGAAGCTTTCTTT
CASSPREDTEAFF
>TRBJ1-1|few|TRBV6-5|TRBD1
TGTGCCAGCAGTTCGGGGACAGGCGTAAACACTGAAGCTTTCTTT
CASSSGTGVNTEAFF
>TRBJ2-5|-|TRBV15|-
TGTGCCACCAGCAGAGAGCGGGGCGAGACCCAGTACTTC
CATSRERGETQYF